The rows below give T cell receptor beta chains drawn from one sample of a study of blood T cell repertoires in COVID-19. Clones were sequenced by immunoSEQ multiplex PCR, and TCRdb holds only the in-frame ones, with some missing. The sample holds 50,000 to 65,000 clones, more than 80% seen once. Sequenced sample: peripheral blood. The receptor source for this set is a human donor in a cohort sampled during active COVID-19. The CDR3 runs from the conserved cysteine through the conserved F or W.

v_gene	j_gene	CDR3aa
TRBV27	TRBJ2-2	CASSFSLQGGELFF
TRBV19	TRBJ1-1	CASRPQGHTEAFF
TRBV11-2	TRBJ2-5	CASSLAPGTVNRGQYF
TRBV7-2	TRBJ2-3	CASSLEGARTDTQYF
TRBV6-6	TRBJ2-3	CATYSGRGTDTQYF
TRBV30	TRBJ2-7	CAWSAWGQGLEQYF
TRBV5-1	TRBJ1-1	CASSPPRTGMNTEAFF
TRBV7-2	TRBJ1-2	CASSLVQDGYTF
TRBV3-1/TRBV3-2	TRBJ2-2	CASSHGTTTGELFF
TRBV5-1	TRBJ2-5	CASSYGGDEVETQYF
TRBV7-2	TRBJ2-1	CASSSGTSGYNEQFF
TRBV6-2/TRBV6-3	TRBJ2-1	CASSYDGRKTYNEQFF
TRBV5-4	TRBJ1-3	CASSQDRLTGNTIYF
TRBV28	TRBJ2-1	CASSTPRAGAYNEQFF
TRBV4-1	TRBJ2-5	CASSQPGGETQYF
TRBV6-5	TRBJ2-1	CASSYGGGSYNEQFF
TRBV28	TRBJ1-2	CASSSDYGYTF
TRBV7-2	TRBJ1-3	CASSLTGTTLTGNTIYF
TRBV18	TRBJ1-2	CASSPGTGGDGYTF
TRBV2	TRBJ2-7	CASSEGDSLYEQYF
TRBV5-8	TRBJ1-2	CASSLRQAIQIAF
TRBV11-2	TRBJ1-5	CASSLGQGNQPQHF
TRBV6-6	TRBJ2-2	CASTPGQVIISGELFF
TRBV9	TRBJ2-3	CASSVGGGAGRSDTQYF
TRBV7-2	TRBJ1-1	CASSLARFGMEAFF
TRBV5-1	TRBJ1-2	CASSLGQGPGYTF
TRBV9	TRBJ2-1	CASSVYGTSANEQFF
TRBV30	TRBJ1-1	CAWSPGLTFEAFF
TRBV9	TRBJ1-1	CASSNRDSMNTEAFF
TRBV15	TRBJ2-3	CATSGGLAGSSDTQYF
TRBV5-6	TRBJ1-4	CASSLGQGARMEKLFF
TRBV5-1	TRBJ2-1	CASSLPLAGDYNEQFF
TRBV18	TRBJ2-5	CASSPGTGLETQYF
TRBV6-1	TRBJ2-1	CASSEARSNPYYNEQFF
TRBV12-3/TRBV12-4	TRBJ1-1	CASSFGANTEAFF
TRBV10-2	TRBJ2-1	CASRVGGASSEQFF
TRBV5-1	TRBJ1-2	CASRQGSNYGYTF
TRBV6-2/TRBV6-3	TRBJ2-2	CASSLSGGRTGELFF
TRBV2	TRBJ2-3	CASGTGSDTQYF
TRBV6-5	TRBJ1-1	CASSYGAGTGGTEAFF
TRBV7-9	TRBJ2-1	CASSRLAGTLSSYNEQFF
TRBV19	TRBJ1-5	CASSIEAGGNQPQHF
TRBV27	TRBJ2-7	CASGTSGLYEQYF
TRBV19	TRBJ2-7	CASSAGLSGRVSYEQYF
TRBV6-5	TRBJ2-5	CASSYQKTQYF
TRBV7-9	TRBJ2-1	CASSYNDRYNEQFF
TRBV5-1	TRBJ1-1	CASTLRVGGSRTEAFF
TRBV6-4	TRBJ2-1	CASSEEAGGYEQFF
TRBV10-2	TRBJ1-6	CASSESISRQGGNSPLHF
TRBV5-1	TRBJ2-5	CASSLVERRETQYF
TRBV2	TRBJ2-7	CASSEIGGATYEQYF
TRBV30	TRBJ1-2	CAWSVHGNGYTF
TRBV10-2	TRBJ1-1	CASIDRVGFMNTEAFF
TRBV5-6	TRBJ1-1	CASSGDRGNTEAFF